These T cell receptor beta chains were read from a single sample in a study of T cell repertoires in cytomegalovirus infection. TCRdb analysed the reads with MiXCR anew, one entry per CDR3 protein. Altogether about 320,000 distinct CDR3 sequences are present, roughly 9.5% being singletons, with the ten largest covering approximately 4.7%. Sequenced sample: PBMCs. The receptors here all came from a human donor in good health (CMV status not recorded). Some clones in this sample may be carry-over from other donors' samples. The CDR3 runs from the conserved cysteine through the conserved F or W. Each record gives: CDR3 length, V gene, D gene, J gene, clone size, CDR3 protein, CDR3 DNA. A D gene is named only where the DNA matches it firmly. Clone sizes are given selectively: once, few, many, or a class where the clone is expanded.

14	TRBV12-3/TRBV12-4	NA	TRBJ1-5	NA	CASSLSGTRQPQHF	TGTGCCAGCAGTTTGTCGGGGACGAGGCAGCCCCAGCATTTT
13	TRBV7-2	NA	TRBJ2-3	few	CASSPLPLNTQYF	TGTGCCAGCAGCCCCCTCCCGCTTAATACGCAGTATTTT
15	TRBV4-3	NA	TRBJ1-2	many	CASSQDKGEPYGYTF	TGCGCCAGCAGCCAAGATAAAGGAGAACCCTATGGCTACACCTTC
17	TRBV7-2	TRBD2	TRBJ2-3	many	CASSLRSGLAALDTQYF	TGTGCCAGCAGCTTAAGATCGGGACTAGCTGCTCTCGATACGCAGTATTTT
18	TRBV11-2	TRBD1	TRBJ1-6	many	CASRKAFVGGARNSPLHF	TGTGCCAGCAGGAAGGCTTTCGTAGGGGGCGCACGGAATTCACCCCTCCACTTT
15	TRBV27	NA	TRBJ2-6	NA	CASSQQSSGANVLTF	TGTGCCAGCAGTCAGCAAAGTTCTGGGGCCAACGTCCTGACTTTC
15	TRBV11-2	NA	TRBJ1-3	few	CASRHINREGNTIYF	TGTGCCAGCAGACATATTAACAGGGAAGGAAACACCATATATTTT
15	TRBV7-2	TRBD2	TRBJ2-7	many	CASSISGGLPYEQYF	TGTGCCAGCAGCATTAGCGGGGGGCTCCCCTACGAGCAGTACTTC
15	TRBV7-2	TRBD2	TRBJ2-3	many	CASSLTRLATDTQYF	TGTGCCAGCAGCTTAACCAGACTAGCAACCGATACGCAGTATTTT
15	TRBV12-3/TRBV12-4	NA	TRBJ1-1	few	CASSLGFGGSTEAFF	TGTGCCAGCAGTTTAGGGTTTGGGGGGAGCACTGAAGCTTTCTTT
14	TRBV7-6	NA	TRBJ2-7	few	CASSLSQATYEQYF	TGTGCCAGCAGCTTAAGCCAGGCCACCTACGAGCAGTACTTC
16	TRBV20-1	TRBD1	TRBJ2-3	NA	CSAGSGTATRRDTQYF	TGCAGTGCTGGATCCGGGACAGCCACCCGCCGAGATACGCAGTATTTT
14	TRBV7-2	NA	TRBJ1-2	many	CASSLGEGPYGYTF	TGTGCCAGCAGCTTAGGGGAGGGTCCCTATGGCTACACCTTC
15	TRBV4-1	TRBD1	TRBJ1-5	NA	CASSQDGQGDQPQHF	TGCGCCAGCAGCCAAGATGGACAGGGCGATCAGCCCCAGCATTTT
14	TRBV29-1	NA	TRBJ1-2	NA	CSAGGLGQHYGYTF	TGCAGCGCCGGAGGGCTCGGGCAGCACTATGGCTACACCTTC
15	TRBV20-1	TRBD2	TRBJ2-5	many	CSARDWGLAGETQYF	TGCAGTGCTAGGGATTGGGGACTAGCGGGGGAGACCCAGTACTTC
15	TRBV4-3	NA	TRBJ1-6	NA	CANSQDGQANSPLHF	TGCGCCAACAGCCAAGATGGGCAGGCTAATTCACCCCTCCACTTT
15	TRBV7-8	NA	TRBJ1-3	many	CASSLALSSGNTIYF	TGTGCCAGCAGCTTAGCCCTGAGCTCTGGAAACACCATATATTTT
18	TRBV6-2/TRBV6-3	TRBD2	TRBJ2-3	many	CASSYSIGSGLLSDTQYF	TGTGCCAGCAGTTACTCGATAGGATCGGGACTACTGTCAGATACGCAGTATTTT
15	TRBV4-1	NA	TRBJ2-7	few	CASSQVSASTYEQYF	TGCGCCAGCAGCCAAGTGTCCGCCTCGACCTACGAGCAGTACTTC
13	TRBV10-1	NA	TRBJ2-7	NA	CASSENFASGLYF	TGCGCCAGCAGTGAGAATTTTGCCTCCGGCCTGTACTTC
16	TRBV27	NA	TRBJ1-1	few	CASSLSRWKGNTEAFF	TGTGCCAGCAGTTTAAGTCGATGGAAGGGAAACACTGAAGCTTTCTTT
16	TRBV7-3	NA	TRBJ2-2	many	CASSLTSSPNTGELFF	TGTGCCAGCAGCTTGACTTCTTCCCCGAACACCGGGGAGCTGTTTTTT
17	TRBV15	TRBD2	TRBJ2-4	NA	CATSRDRGEWAKNIQYF	TGTGCCACCAGCAGAGATCGGGGGGAGTGGGCCAAAAACATTCAGTACTTC
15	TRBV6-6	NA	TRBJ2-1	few	CAVDGTEDSYNEQFF	TGTGCCGTTGACGGGACGGAAGATAGTTACAATGAGCAGTTCTTC
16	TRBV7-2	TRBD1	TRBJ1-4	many	CASSRDRGTTNEKLFF	TGTGCCAGCAGCAGGGACAGGGGGACAACTAATGAAAAACTGTTTTTT
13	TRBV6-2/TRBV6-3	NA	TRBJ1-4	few	CASKWATNEKLFF	TGTGCCAGCAAATGGGCAACTAATGAAAAACTGTTTTTT
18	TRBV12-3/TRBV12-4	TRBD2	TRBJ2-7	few	CASSLARRASGRAPEQYF	TGTGCCAGCAGTTTAGCGCGGAGGGCTAGCGGGAGGGCCCCCGAGCAGTACTTC
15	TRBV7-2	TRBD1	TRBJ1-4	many	CASSWTGSTNEKLFF	TGTGCCAGCAGCTGGACAGGGTCAACTAATGAAAAACTGTTTTTT
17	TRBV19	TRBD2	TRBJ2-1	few	CASSIGTSGKLYNEQFF	TGTGCCAGTAGTATCGGGACTAGCGGGAAACTCTACAATGAGCAGTTCTTC
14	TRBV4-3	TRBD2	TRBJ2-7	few	CASRKAGGSWEQYF	TGCGCCAGCCGGAAGGCGGGAGGGTCTTGGGAGCAGTACTTC
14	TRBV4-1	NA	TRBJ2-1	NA	CASSQADFYNEQFF	TGCGCCAGCAGCCAAGCGGACTTTTACAATGAGCAGTTCTTC
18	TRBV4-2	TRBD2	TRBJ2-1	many	CASSQDPLRGGRGDEQFF	TGTGCCAGCAGCCAAGATCCCCTCCGCGGCGGGAGGGGCGATGAGCAGTTCTTC
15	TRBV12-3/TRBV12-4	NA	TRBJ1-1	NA	CASSLAAGEGTEAFF	TGTGCCAGCAGTTTAGCGGCCGGGGAAGGGACTGAAGCTTTCTTT
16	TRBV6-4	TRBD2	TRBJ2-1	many	CASSDSTSGSYNEQFF	TGTGCCAGCAGTGACTCGACTAGCGGGAGTTACAATGAGCAGTTCTTC
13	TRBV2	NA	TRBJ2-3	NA	CASSGQLTDTQYF	TGTGCCAGCAGTGGACAGCTCACAGATACGCAGTATTTT
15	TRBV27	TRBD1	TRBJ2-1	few	CASRPGQGFYNEQFF	TGTGCCAGCAGGCCGGGACAGGGGTTTTACAATGAGCAGTTCTTC
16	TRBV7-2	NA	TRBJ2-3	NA	CASSPRAAGFTDTQYF	TGTGCCAGCAGCCCCCGGGCGGCTGGATTCACAGATACGCAGTATTTT
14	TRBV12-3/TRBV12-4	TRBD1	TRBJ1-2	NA	CASSLRGQPYGYTF	TGTGCCAGCAGTTTAAGGGGACAGCCCTATGGCTACACCTTC
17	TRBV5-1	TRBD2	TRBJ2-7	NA	CASSLTASGGTTYEQYF	TGCGCCAGCAGCTTGACAGCTAGCGGGGGGACCACCTACGAGCAGTACTTC
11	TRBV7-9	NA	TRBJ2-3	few	CASGVGDTQYF	TGTGCCAGCGGGGTTGGAGATACGCAGTATTTT
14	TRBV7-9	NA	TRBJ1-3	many	CASSGPYSGNTIYF	TGTGCCAGCAGCGGGCCTTACTCTGGAAACACCATATATTTT
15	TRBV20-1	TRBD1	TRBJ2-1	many	CSAKVRDSHGVGQFF	TGCAGTGCTAAAGTCCGGGACAGCCATGGGGTGGGGCAGTTCTTC
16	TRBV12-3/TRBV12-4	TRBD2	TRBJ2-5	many	CASNGGGAGVGETQYF	TGTGCCAGCAATGGCGGGGGGGCAGGTGTAGGAGAGACCCAGTACTTC
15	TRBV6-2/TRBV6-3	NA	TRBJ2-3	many	CASSLPGAFTDTQYF	TGTGCCAGCAGCCTCCCCGGGGCTTTCACAGATACGCAGTATTTT
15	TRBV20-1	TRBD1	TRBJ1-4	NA	CSASRGNEGDEKLFF	TGCAGTGCTAGCAGGGGGAATGAGGGGGATGAAAAACTGTTTTTT
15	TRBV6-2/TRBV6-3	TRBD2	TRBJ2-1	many	CASSLGSGRSYEQFF	TGTGCCAGCAGTTTGGGTAGCGGGAGATCTTATGAGCAGTTCTTC
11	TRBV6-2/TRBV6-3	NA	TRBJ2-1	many	CASSPMSEQFF	TGTGCCAGCAGTCCCATGAGTGAGCAGTTCTTC
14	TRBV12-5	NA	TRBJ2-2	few	CASATDSITGELFF	TGTGCTAGTGCGACAGACAGTATCACCGGGGAGCTGTTTTTT
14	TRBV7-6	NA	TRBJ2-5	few	CASSAWDLGETQYF	TGTGCCAGCAGCGCCTGGGACTTGGGAGAGACCCAGTACTTC
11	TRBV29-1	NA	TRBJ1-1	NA	CSVEDDGEAFF	TGCAGCGTTGAAGATGATGGTGAAGCTTTCTTT
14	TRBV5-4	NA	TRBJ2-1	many	CAPEEGSSYNEQFF	TGTGCCCCCGAGGAGGGAAGCTCCTACAATGAGCAGTTCTTC
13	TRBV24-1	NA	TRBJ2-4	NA	CATSDRGLNIQYF	TGTGCCACCAGTGATAGAGGGTTAAACATTCAGTACTTC
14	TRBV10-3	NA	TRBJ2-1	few	CAISETQAHNEQFF	TGTGCCATCAGTGAGACGCAGGCGCACAATGAGCAGTTCTTC
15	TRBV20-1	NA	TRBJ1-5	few	CSAREQGISNQPQHF	TGCAGTGCTAGAGAACAGGGCATTAGCAATCAGCCCCAGCATTTT